These 20 T cell receptor beta chains were sequenced from one sample in a study of T cell responses to AZD1222 COVID-19 vaccine. TCRdb's table, derived via immunoSEQ multiplex PCR, lists solely in-frame clones and lacks some. The sample lists roughly 45,000 clones; roughly 80% were seen once. The material was peripheral blood, obtained on day 0 of AZD1222 vaccination. The receptors come from an adult in good health.

This clone showed up just once. The V call is TRBV6-5, the J call TRBJ1-4; 7 nucleotides match TRBD1. V lost 6 bases and J lost 4; bases outside the gene matches: 2. Germline V gene sequence: CDR1 MNHEY, CDR2 SVGAGI. This CDR3 spans 13 amino acids. The CDR3 protein is CASRRGLNEKLFF. For the CDR3, the DNA is TGTGCCAGCAGAAGGGGGCTTAATGAAAAACTGTTTTTT.

This sequence joins TRBV19 and TRBJ1-2; D gene ambiguous. The CDR3 is 16 residues long. Germline V lookup: CDR1 LNHDA, CDR2 SQIVND (reference sequence). V lost 7 bases and J lost 5, with 23 bases in between. The CDR3 DNA reads as TGTGCCAGTACTGAATACGGGCCTACAAACCTGTATGGCTACACCTTC. Its protein is CASTEYGPTNLYGYTF.

The J gene is TRBJ1-1, the V gene TRBV2; TRBD1 might be the D (6 bases). This CDR3 comprises 10 residues. Trimming shortened V by 9 bases and J by 6 bases, and 8 bases separated the two germline ends. The germline V gene encodes CDR1 SNHLY and CDR2 FYNNEI. CDR3 sequence: CARQGAEAFF. The CDR3 DNA sequence: TGTGCCAGACAGGGAGCTGAAGCTTTCTTT.

The chain is built from TRBV6-4 and TRBJ2-2; 8 nucleotides agree with TRBD1. The junction had 8 bases not matched to a gene; V was cut back by 10 bases and J by 1 base. Germline V gene lookup returns CDR1 MRHNA and CDR2 SNTAGT. This CDR3 comprises 15 residues. CDR3 bases: TGTGCCACCCAGGGACAGGAGCTGAACACCGGGGAGCTGTTTTTT. It codes for CATQGQELNTGELFF.

The chain carries TRBV10-3 and TRBJ2-7; 8 bases align to TRBD2. Germline lookup yields CDR1 ENHRY and CDR2 SYGVKD. This CDR3 region has 16 residues. V was pared by 11 bases and J by 7 bases, with 22 bases of the junction left unmatched. DNA for the CDR3: TGTGCCGCCCGCGAGGGAGCGGGAGCCCCTCCCGGGGAGCAGTACTTC. Its protein product is CAAREGAGAPPGEQYF.

This clone has a handful of counts. The chain has TRBV28 and TRBJ1-1; maybe TRBD1 (5 bases). V was cut by 2 bases and J by 4 bases, with 8 bases left in between. The CDR3 covers 13 residues. Germline V gene lookup returns CDR1 MDHEN and CDR2 SYDVKM. The CDR3 bases are TGTGCCAGCAGTTTACAGGGACGCACTGAAGCTTTCTTT. Its protein is CASSLQGRTEAFF.

This sequence joins TRBV7-3 and TRBJ2-1; 8 nucleotides agree with TRBD2. V dropped 5 bases and J dropped 8; count of bases not matched to a gene: 14. The CDR3 consists of 16 residues. The V gene's germline CDR1 is SGHTA and CDR2 FQGTGA. CDR3 in DNA: TGTGCCAGCAGCCCCACGGGACTAGGTATAGACCATGAGCAGTTCTTC. It yields the protein CASSPTGLGIDHEQFF.

The chain combines TRBV28 with TRBJ1-5; tentatively, D is TRBD1 (6 bases). Germline values: CDR1 MDHEN, CDR2 SYDVKM. The CDR3 loop spans 16 amino acids. V lost 5 bases and J lost 0, with 14 bases in between. The CDR3 sequence: CASSPHGQHSNQPQHF. In nucleotides, the CDR3 is TGTGCCAGCAGTCCTCACGGACAGCATAGCAATCAGCCCCAGCATTTT.

The chain recombines TRBV2 with TRBJ2-3, with D perhaps assigned TRBD1 or TRBD2 (5 bases each). Between the trimmed V and J ends, which lost 4 bases and 3 bases, there was a span of 11 bases. CDR1 is SNHLY and CDR2 is FYNNEI in the germline V gene. This CDR3 has 14 amino acids. The CDR3 loop is CASSGGIRTDTQYF. The CDR3 nucleotides read TGTGCCAGCAGTGGGGGGATTAGGACAGATACGCAGTATTTT.

The rearrangement uses TRBV7-6 and TRBJ1-3; tentative D call: TRBD1 (6 bases). V was clipped by 3 bases and J by 0 bases, with 12 bases between them. The CDR3 contains 16 residues. CDR1 is SGHVS and CDR2 is FNYEAQ in the germline V gene. CDR3 sequence: CASSLGGATSGNTIYF. The CDR3 DNA reads as TGTGCCAGCAGCTTGGGGGGGGCAACCTCTGGAAACACCATATATTTT. Full variable domain (rest looked up from reference TRBV7-6 and TRBJ1-3): GAGVSQSPRYKVTKRGQDVALRCDPISGHVSLYWYRQALGQGPEFLTYFNYEAQQDKSGLPNDRFSAERPEGSISTLTIQRTEQRDSAMYRCASSLGGATSGNTIYFGEGSWLTVV.

The chain has TRBV4-1 and TRBJ2-2; D gene unclear. Germline CDR1 reads MGHRA; CDR2 reads YSYEKL. CDR3 length: 13 amino acids. V lost 1 base to trimming and J lost 5 bases, with 5 bases between them. The CDR3, as DNA: TGCGCCAGCAGCCAAGGGACGACCGGGGAGCTGTTTTTT. Translating it yields CASSQGTTGELFF.

This chain connects TRBV7-2 to TRBJ1-2, with D perhaps TRBD1 (6 bases). Germline CDR1 SGHTA, CDR2 FQGNSA. The CDR3 extends over 15 amino acids. Trimming took off 5 bases at V and 4 bases at J, with 17 bases between the two ends. The CDR3 loop is CASSMGGGSSYGYTF. CDR3 nucleotides: TGTGCCAGCAGCATGGGGGGCGGGAGTAGCTATGGCTACACCTTC.

The chain carries TRBV7-8 and TRBJ1-2, with 10 bases lining up with TRBD1. Germline lookup yields CDR1 SGHVS and CDR2 FQNEAQ. This CDR3 has 15 amino acids. V trimming: 3 bases; J trimming: 3 bases; junction bases outside the gene matches: 4. The CDR3 reads CASSFGQGGDYGYTF. The DNA for the CDR3 is TGTGCCAGCAGCTTCGGACAGGGGGGGGACTATGGCTACACCTTC.

The CDR3 coding sequence is TGTGCCAGTAGTATAGGGACTAGCGGGAGGCATCCGGGGACCCAGTACTTC. As protein: CASSIGTSGRHPGTQYF. This chain connects TRBV19 to TRBJ2-5; 14 nucleotides match TRBD2. V was clipped by 1 base and J by 7 bases; unmatched bases: 8. The CDR3 totals 17 residues. CDR1 and CDR2 (germline): LNHDA, SQIVND (reference sequence). The complete variable domain, with remaining parts taken from reference TRBV19 and TRBJ2-5, reads DGGITQSPKYLFRKEGQNVTLSCEQNLNHDAMYWYRQDPGQGLRLIYYSQIVNDFQKGDIAEGYSVSREKKESFPLTVTSAQKNPTAFYLCASSIGTSGRHPGTQYFGPGTRLLVL.

The V and J genes are TRBV5-6 and TRBJ2-7; D may be TRBD2 (6 bases). In germline, CDR1 is SGHDT, CDR2 YYEEEE. Trimming removed 0 bases from V and 6 bases from J, with 13 bases in between. There are 14 residues in the CDR3. The CDR3 DNA is TGTGCCAGCAGCTTGGGGGTCTTCGGGGGCGAGCAGTACGTC. Protein: CASSLGVFGGEQYV.

The chain recombines TRBV10-2 with TRBJ2-7; D is uncertain. The CDR3 totals 13 residues. The germline V gene encodes CDR1 WSHSY and CDR2 SAAADI. Trimming cost V 5 bases and J 3 bases, with 11 bases left between them. The CDR3 reads CASSPASDYEQYF. CDR3 nucleotide sequence: TGCGCCAGCAGTCCAGCGTCGGACTACGAGCAGTACTTC.

The V call is TRBV19, the J call TRBJ2-1; 8 nucleotides match TRBD1. The CDR3 is 15 residues long. Germline values: CDR1 LNHDA, CDR2 SQIVND (reference sequence). V dropped 3 bases and J dropped 8; count of bases not matched to a gene: 9. CDR3 bases: TGTGCCAGTAGTATGAGGACAGGGCCTGCGGATGAGCAGTTCTTC. Its translation is CASSMRTGPADEQFF.

V and J are TRBV18 and TRBJ1-1; 12 bases map to TRBD1. V was clipped by 3 bases and J by 0 bases; unmatched bases: 2. This CDR3 contains 16 residues. Germline loops: CDR1 KGHSH, CDR2 LQKENI. The CDR3 sequence: CASSPGQGALNTEAFF. CDR3 bases: TGTGCCAGCTCACCGGGACAGGGGGCTTTGAACACTGAAGCTTTCTTT.

The chain employs TRBV28 and TRBJ2-7; tentative D call: TRBD1 (6 bases). The CDR3 sequence is 17 residues long. Looked up from germline, CDR1 is MDHEN and CDR2 is SYDVKM. The ends were cut back, 3 bases at V and 1 base at J, with 19 bases in the middle. CDR3 amino acids: CASSFSPRTVDSYEQYF. The CDR3 bases are TGTGCCAGCAGTTTTAGCCCCCGGACAGTCGATTCCTACGAGCAGTACTTC.

The rearrangement joins TRBV5-1 to TRBJ2-3; D uncertain. The CDR3 spans 13 residues. V lost 0 bases and J 4 bases, leaving 6 bases between the germline ends. In germline, CDR1 is SGHRS, CDR2 YFSETQ. The CDR3 is CASSLAGSDTQYF. CDR3 DNA: TGCGCCAGCAGCTTGGCAGGTTCAGATACGCAGTATTTT.